The 20 T cell receptor beta chains reported below all come from one sample, sequenced in a study of cytomegalovirus exposure and HLA in healthy donors. The primer mix had 60 Vbeta and 13 Jbeta primers. TCRdb's copy holds only in-frame clones and misses some; the assay was immunoSEQ multiplex PCR. The sample comprises 140,000 to 150,000 clones, about 80% of which are singletons, and under 6% rests with the top ten. Material for sequencing was PBMCs. The receptor set was obtained from a man aged 35 to 55 in good health and CMV-seronegative.

The chain carries TRBV7-3 and TRBJ2-7; 12 nucleotides agree with TRBD2. The CDR3 length is 14 residues. Losses at the gene ends were 6 bases for V and 4 bases for J; bases not matched to a gene: 4. Germline CDR1 is SGHTA and CDR2 is FQGTGA. The CDR3 coding sequence is TGTGCCAGCAGGCTAGCGGGGGGGCCTTACGAGCAGTACTTC. Translation: CASRLAGGPYEQYF.

The V and J genes are TRBV28 and TRBJ1-2, with unresolved D. This CDR3 has 12 residues. V shed 4 bases and J shed 3 bases, with 6 bases lying between them. CDR1 is MDHEN and CDR2 is SYDVKM in the germline V gene. CDR3: CASSSRDYGYTF. The CDR3, as DNA: TGTGCCAGCAGTTCCCGGGACTATGGCTACACCTTC.

This clone was observed a handful of times. The gene calls are TRBV14 and TRBJ2-3, with 7 bases aligning to TRBD1. Germline lookup yields CDR1 SGHDN and CDR2 FVKESK. This CDR3 comprises 17 residues. The ends lost 6 bases at V and 2 bases at J; junction bases unmatched: 14. Here the CDR3 reads CASSPQTGLPFTDTQYF. The CDR3 DNA reads TGTGCCAGCAGTCCTCAGACAGGGCTGCCCTTCACAGATACGCAGTATTTT.

This chain uses TRBV4-1 with TRBJ1-2; 10 nucleotides line up with TRBD1. The CDR3 spans 16 residues. J lost 1 base, V lost 4 bases, and 6 bases had no gene match. Germline values: CDR1 MGHRA, CDR2 YSYEKL. This CDR3 reads CASSRGQGVRNYGYTF. As DNA, the CDR3 is TGCGCCAGCAGCCGTGGACAGGGGGTTCGTAACTATGGCTACACCTTC.

The chain couples TRBV18 to TRBJ2-7; D unresolved. Trimming left V 4 bases short and J 4 bases short, with 14 bases between. The CDR3 contains 14 residues. CDR1 is KGHSH and CDR2 is LQKENI in the germline V gene. As DNA, the CDR3 is TGTGCCAGCTCACTTACGGGTAATCGGTACGAGCAGTACTTC. Amino acids: CASSLTGNRYEQYF.

This chain links TRBV9 with TRBJ2-5; perhaps TRBD2 as D (6 bases). Germline loops: CDR1 SGDLS, CDR2 YYNGEE. Trimming pared 4 bases from V and 7 bases from J, leaving 17 bases between. CDR3 length: 14 amino acids. CDR3 sequence: CASSPRLGTGTQYF. The DNA for the CDR3 is TGTGCCAGCAGCCCGCGACTAGGGACGGGGACCCAGTACTTC.

This clone was detected once. In DNA form, the CDR3 reads TGTGCCAGCAGTTTATCGGCAGGGAGGTATGGCTACACCTTC. This encodes CASSLSAGRYGYTF. This chain joins TRBV28 and TRBJ1-2, with D possibly TRBD1 on 5 matching bases. This CDR3 is 14 amino acids long. V lost 1 base and J lost 5, with 11 bases in between. Germline V lookup: CDR1 MDHEN, CDR2 SYDVKM.

The CDR3 reads CASSIARGSSEAFF. CDR3 DNA sequence: TGTGCCAGTAGTATAGCACGGGGGTCTTCTGAAGCTTTCTTT. The J gene is TRBJ1-1, the V gene TRBV19; possible D gene TRBD1, 5 bases. The length of the CDR3 is 14 residues. The germline CDR1 and CDR2 sequences are LNHDA and SQIVND (reference sequence). V was pared by 1 base and J by 6 bases, with 12 bases between.

The chain combines TRBV28 with TRBJ1-5; no clear D gene. Germline assignment: CDR1 MDHEN and CDR2 SYDVKM. The CDR3 sequence is 14 residues long. Trimming stripped 5 bases from V and 6 bases from J, with 14 bases between. The CDR3 here is CASSLRERGQPQHF. The CDR3 DNA reads TGTGCCAGCAGTCTCCGGGAACGGGGTCAGCCCCAGCATTTT.

The chain recombines TRBV7-2 with TRBJ2-7; a weak D match, TRBD2 (7 bases). Per the germline V gene, CDR1 is SGHTA and CDR2 is FQGNSA. This CDR3 has 16 amino acids. Trimming removed 5 bases at V and 0 bases at J, with 17 bases between. The CDR3 reads CASSPQGGGPSYEQYF. The CDR3 nucleotides read TGTGCCAGCAGCCCACAGGGCGGGGGTCCCTCCTACGAGCAGTACTTC.

Comments on this clone: The junction and the germline gene differ at one end; a read error may be behind it. The chain combines TRBV27 with TRBJ2-3, with a tentative D call TRBD1 (6 bases). The CDR3 is made up of 15 amino acids. Per germline, CDR1 MNHEY and CDR2 SMNVEV (reference sequence). The CDR3 reads CASSLGGRATGTQYF. DNA of the CDR3: TGTGCCAGCAGTTTAGGCGGCAGGGCGACAGGTACGCAGTATTTT.

The chain couples TRBV6-6 to TRBJ1-1; 7 bases fit TRBD1. Trimming took 6 bases from V and 3 from J; bases not matched to a gene: 10. This CDR3 region has 15 residues. Germline V lookup: CDR1 MNHNY, CDR2 SVGAGI (reference sequence). The CDR3 region has the DNA TGTGCCAGCAGCCCCTATAGGGGGCCTGACACTGAAGCTTTCTTT. This codes for CASSPYRGPDTEAFF.

This chain links TRBV2 with TRBJ1-5; possible D gene TRBD1, 5 bases. Trimming stripped 1 base from V and 7 bases from J, with 11 bases between. Germline CDR1 and CDR2: SNHLY and FYNNEI. The CDR3 spans 14 residues. The DNA for the CDR3 is TGTGCCAGCAGTGAAGGCAGGGCTGGGCAGCCCCAGCATTTT. Translating it yields CASSEGRAGQPQHF.

This sequence joins TRBV2 and TRBJ2-7; D may be TRBD1 (6 bases). Germline V gene sequence: CDR1 SNHLY, CDR2 FYNNEI. Trimming removed 1 base from V and 3 bases from J, with 13 bases in between. This CDR3 contains 15 residues. The CDR3 DNA follows: TGTGCCAGCAGTGAAGGCCAGGGGAATCTCTACGAGCAGTACTTC. Translating it yields CASSEGQGNLYEQYF.

The rearrangement joins TRBV6-5 to TRBJ2-3; D might be TRBD1 (5 bases). The CDR3 sequence is 13 residues long. Germline V gene data show CDR1 as MNHEY and CDR2 as SVGAGI. The ends were cut back, 6 bases at V and 2 bases at J, with 9 bases in the middle. Written as DNA, the CDR3 is TGTGCCAGCAGGGAACAGGTCACAGATACGCAGTATTTT. Its translation: CASREQVTDTQYF.

V usage is TRBV9 and J usage is TRBJ1-6; TRBD1 aligns across 10 bases. V shed 3 bases and J 6 bases; nucleotides not matched to a gene: 6. Germline CDR1 reads SGDLS; CDR2 reads YYNGEE. The CDR3 covers 16 residues. The CDR3 here is CASSATGQGSNSPLHF. DNA for the CDR3: TGTGCCAGCAGCGCAACGGGACAGGGGAGTAATTCACCCCTCCACTTT.

Here the CDR3 reads CASSRDTSNQPQHF. In DNA form, the CDR3 reads TGTGCCAGCAGTCGGGACACTAGCAATCAGCCCCAGCATTTT. The chain recombines TRBV7-2 with TRBJ1-5, with D perhaps matching TRBD1 (6 bases). V dropped 6 bases and J dropped 0 bases, with 9 bases sitting between them. The CDR3 is made up of 14 amino acids. From germline, CDR1 is SGHTA and CDR2 FQGNSA. The variable domain in full, completed from reference TRBV7-2 and TRBJ1-5, reads GAGVSQSPSNKVTEKGKDVELRCDPISGHTALYWYRQSLGQGLEFLIYFQGNSAPDKSGLPSDRFSAERTGGSVSTLTIQRTQQEDSAVYLCASSRDTSNQPQHFGDGTRLSIL.

This chain connects TRBV27 to TRBJ1-2; D may be TRBD1 (6 bases). V was clipped by 7 bases and J by 0 bases, with 12 bases between them. The CDR3 loop spans 14 amino acids. Per the germline V gene, CDR1 is MNHEY and CDR2 is SMNVEV (reference sequence). The CDR3 loop reads CASTSGVANYGYTF. CDR3 DNA: TGTGCCAGCACGTCAGGGGTGGCTAACTATGGCTACACCTTC.

The J gene is TRBJ1-2, the V gene TRBV5-1; weak D call: TRBD1 (6 bases). This CDR3 spans 15 amino acids. In germline, CDR1 is SGHRS, CDR2 YFSETQ. Trimming took 2 bases from V and 0 from J, leaving 11 bases between them. As DNA, the CDR3 is TGCGCCAGCAGCTTTAAAGGACAGACTAACTATGGCTACACCTTC. Its protein product is CASSFKGQTNYGYTF. The full variable domain, completed using reference TRBV5-1 and TRBJ1-2, is KAGVTQTPRYLIKTRGQQVTLSCSPISGHRSVSWYQQTPGQGLQFLFEYFSETQRNKGNFPGRFSGRQFSNSRSEMNVSTLELGDSALYLCASSFKGQTNYGYTFGSGTRLTVV.

V usage is TRBV5-6 and J usage is TRBJ2-7; TRBD1 matches 7 bases. The CDR3 is 12 amino acids. Germline CDR1 and CDR2: SGHDT and YYEEEE. The ends lost 4 bases at V and 4 bases at J; junction bases unmatched: 2. The chain's CDR3 is CASSRQGYEQYF. In DNA, the CDR3 is TGTGCCAGCAGCAGACAGGGTTACGAGCAGTACTTC.